The entry that follows covers one TCR beta chain sequence. The antigen is unknown. Produced via immunoSEQ multiplex PCR; TCRdb's table is partial and in-frame only. The sample carries over 110,000 clones, 85% to 90% recorded once. The data were obtained in a study of T cell responses to AZD1222 COVID-19 vaccine. Points from the study as a whole: Per reports, nearly half of all spike-specific TCRs target regions that are unmutated in variants. The donors showed a predominance of white British ancestry and of females, with possible underestimation of clonal diversity.

With V trimmed by 3 bases and J by 5 bases, 0 bases remained unmatched. Germline CDR1 is KGHSH and CDR2 is LQKENI. This CDR3 region has 13 residues. This sample comprised peripheral blood, obtained 28 days after the second AZD1222 dose. V and J are TRBV18 and TRBJ2-5, with 10 bases that match TRBD2. The source is an adult who received the AZD1222 COVID-19 vaccine. CDR3 in DNA: TGTGCCAGCTCACCTAGCGGGAGGGAGACCCAGTACTTC. Protein sequence: CASSPSGRETQYF.